What follows are 18 T cell receptor beta chains derived from one specimen sequenced in a study of shared clonotypes between healthy human individuals. Measured with immunoSEQ multiplex PCR; TCRdb has only the in-frame clones, and not every one. This table has over 2 million clones, 95% appearing once. Specimen: naive CD4+ T cells sorted from blood. Subset described: CD45RA+ positively selected. The receptors here all came from a man aged 18-30 years in good health.

This rearrangement joins TRBV2 to TRBJ2-5; TRBD2 aligns across 9 bases. The CDR3 is 16 amino acids. From germline, CDR1 is SNHLY and CDR2 FYNNEI. After removal of 5 bases from V and 5 bases from J, the junction contained 12 bases not matched to a gene. This CDR3 reads CASSLGGGALTETQYF. The CDR3 nucleotides are TGTGCCAGCAGTTTGGGCGGGGGGGCCTTGACTGAGACCCAGTACTTC.

The chain carries TRBV5-4 and TRBJ2-1, with D hard to call. Deletions cut 4 bases from V and 10 bases from J, with 9 bases between. Looked up from germline, CDR1 is SGHNT and CDR2 is YYREEE (reference sequence). The CDR3 contains 11 residues. The CDR3 loop reads CASSVNAEQFF. The CDR3 nucleotides are TGTGCCAGCAGCGTTAATGCAGAGCAGTTCTTC.

The chain uses TRBV21-1 and TRBJ2-5. TRBV21-1 is classified as a pseudogene. The CDR3 contains 14 residues. CDR3 residues: CASKKGDDQETQYF. As DNA, the CDR3 is TGTGCCAGCAAAAAAGGGGACGACCAAGAGACCCAGTACTTC.

The chain carries TRBV4-1 and TRBJ2-3, with 7 bases matching TRBD2. CDR1 and CDR2 from the germline V gene are MGHRA and YSYEKL. CDR3 length: 15 residues. With V trimmed by 4 bases and J by 1 base, 5 bases remained unmatched. CDR3 region: CASSLPAGGTDTQYF. The DNA of the CDR3 is TGCGCCAGCAGCCTCCCTGCGGGGGGCACAGATACGCAGTATTTT.

The chain has TRBV4-1 and TRBJ2-2; 8 bases are a match to TRBD1. The germline V gene has CDR1 MGHRA and CDR2 YSYEKL. The CDR3 contains 17 residues. The V gene end was trimmed by 4 bases and the J gene end by 3 bases; junction bases not matched to a gene: 10. CDR3: CASSRVPGTGDTGELFF. Here the CDR3 DNA reads TGCGCCAGCAGCCGGGTACCGGGGACAGGAGACACCGGGGAGCTGTTTTTT.

The chain combines TRBV6-5 with TRBJ1-6; D perhaps matches TRBD1 (5 bases). V lost 2 bases and J lost 2, with 10 bases in between. The CDR3 is 16 amino acids. Per the germline V gene, CDR1 is MNHEY and CDR2 is SVGAGI. The CDR3 sequence: CASSYARGTYNSPLHF. The CDR3 DNA follows: TGTGCCAGCAGTTACGCCCGGGGCACCTATAATTCACCCCTCCACTTT.

The genes are TRBV9 and TRBJ2-1; the D gene is possibly TRBD2 (6 bases). Deletions cut 4 bases from V and 4 bases from J, with 15 bases between. Germline CDR1 reads SGDLS; CDR2 reads YYNGEE. CDR3 length equals 15 residues. CDR3 sequence: CASSPRLGGYNEQFF. In DNA, the CDR3 is TGTGCCAGCAGCCCAAGACTAGGAGGTTACAATGAGCAGTTCTTC.

The chain couples TRBV4-1 to TRBJ2-1; 7 nucleotides align to TRBD2. Losses at the gene ends were 5 bases for V and 8 bases for J; bases not matched to a gene: 15. This CDR3 contains 16 residues. Germline V gene sequence: CDR1 MGHRA, CDR2 YSYEKL. The CDR3 region is CASSFSGYNLGDEQFF. As DNA, the CDR3 is TGCGCCAGCAGCTTTAGCGGGTATAACCTGGGGGATGAGCAGTTCTTC.

The CDR3, as DNA: TGTGCCAGCAGAGAAAGACTAGCGAGCGGTACGCAGTATTTT. Its translation is CASRERLASGTQYF. The V call is TRBV6-1, the J call TRBJ2-3; 8 bases match TRBD2. This CDR3 has 14 amino acids. V shed 6 bases and J 8 bases; nucleotides not matched to a gene: 10. Germline V gene sequence: CDR1 MNHNS, CDR2 SASEGT.

The chain joins TRBV5-1 to TRBJ2-7, with TRBD2 as a possible D gene (5 bases). The V and J ends lost 0 bases and 7 bases respectively, with 8 bases between them. CDR3 size: 12 residues. Germline V gene lookup returns CDR1 SGHRS and CDR2 YFSETQ. Written as DNA, the CDR3 is TGCGCCAGCAGCTTGGCCCCGGGGGAGCAGTACTTC. The encoded protein is CASSLAPGEQYF.

The gene calls are TRBV27 and TRBJ1-1; no firm D call. CDR3 size: 15 residues. Germline CDR1 is MNHEY and CDR2 is SMNVEV (reference sequence). Deletions cut 7 bases from V and 4 bases from J, with 19 bases between. The DNA of the CDR3 is TGTGCCAGCAACCCTCTGCCCAAGGGCAGCACTGAAGCTTTCTTT. It is translated as CASNPLPKGSTEAFF.

The J gene is TRBJ2-5, the V gene TRBV2, with D possibly being TRBD2 (7 bases). The germline V and J ends were trimmed by 5 bases and 4 bases, with 11 bases remaining between them. The CDR3 spans 13 residues. CDR1 SNHLY and CDR2 FYNNEI come from the germline V gene. The CDR3 loop is CASSPGGRETQYF. DNA of the CDR3: TGTGCCAGCAGTCCGGGGGGCAGAGAGACCCAGTACTTC.

The rearrangement links TRBV2 to TRBJ1-4; 10 bases align to TRBD1. This CDR3 has 15 amino acids. The germline V gene has CDR1 SNHLY and CDR2 FYNNEI. J was trimmed by 7 bases and V by 0 bases; bases with no gene match: 2. The CDR3 reads CASSEAGTGVEKLFF. CDR3 nucleotide sequence: TGTGCCAGCAGTGAAGCCGGGACAGGGGTTGAAAAACTGTTTTTT.

The V and J genes are TRBV2 and TRBJ1-4; the match to TRBD1 covers 10 bases. Germline assignment: CDR1 SNHLY and CDR2 FYNNEI. Trimming cost V 7 bases and J 7 bases; bases outside gene matches: 9. This CDR3 spans 15 amino acids. The CDR3 sequence is CASTKGTGVGEKLFF. As DNA, the CDR3 is TGTGCCAGCACAAAAGGGACAGGGGTTGGTGAAAAACTGTTTTTT.

The chain joins TRBV6-6 to TRBJ2-7; either TRBD1 or TRBD2 may fit D (6 bases each). CDR3 length: 13 amino acids. Trimming took 7 bases from V and 7 from J, leaving 17 bases between them. Germline values: CDR1 MNHNY, CDR2 SVGAGI (reference sequence). CDR3 nucleotide sequence: TGTGCCAGCAACTCCGGGGGCGAAAGGGAGCAGTACTTC. This codes for CASNSGGEREQYF.

The chain couples TRBV7-9 to TRBJ1-2; D call uncertain. V shed 6 bases and J shed 7 bases, with 18 bases lying between them. In germline, CDR1 is SEHNR, CDR2 FQNEAQ (reference sequence). The CDR3 extends over 14 amino acids. The CDR3 spells CASSSSVWRAGYTF. The CDR3 DNA reads TGTGCCAGCAGTTCAAGCGTGTGGAGGGCTGGCTACACCTTC.

The rearrangement links TRBV5-4 to TRBJ1-1; TRBD1 aligns across 12 bases. The junction had 5 bases not matched to a gene; V was cut back by 7 bases and J by 1 base. This CDR3 has 15 residues. Germline V gene lookup returns CDR1 SGHNT and CDR2 YYREEE (reference sequence). CDR3 DNA sequence: TGTGCCAGCGAGGGACAGGGGGCTACGAACACTGAAGCTTTCTTT. Its translation: CASEGQGATNTEAFF.

The chain is built from TRBV7-6 and TRBJ2-2, with D tentatively TRBD1 (5 bases). V was pared by 2 bases and J by 1 base, with 5 bases between. The CDR3 runs 14 residues. Germline V CDR1 and CDR2: SGHVS, FNYEAQ. The chain's CDR3 is CASSLQGNTGELFF. CDR3 sequence (DNA): TGTGCCAGCAGCTTACAGGGGAACACCGGGGAGCTGTTTTTT.